A selection of T cell receptor beta chains follows, all from one sample in a study of blood T cell repertoires in COVID-19. TCRdb's table, derived via immunoSEQ multiplex PCR, lists solely in-frame clones and lacks some. The sample holds about 270,000 clones, 83% seen once. Sequencing was performed on peripheral blood. The receptors here all came from a woman between 45 and 65 years old who had recovered from COVID-19. Both conserved end residues are part of each CDR3. The D gene is left open where the match is weak. Not every row has a clone size; where given, it reads once, few, many or a size class.

D	V	J	size	CDR3
TRBD2	TRBV5-4	TRBJ2-3	-	CASSRRLAGGSTDTQYF
-	TRBV6-2/TRBV6-3	TRBJ2-3	-	CASSYRAVSTDTQYF
-	TRBV3-1/TRBV3-2	TRBJ1-3	-	CASSPTYRRTPSGNTIYF
-	TRBV5-1	TRBJ2-1	-	CASIRDTSYNEQFF
TRBD2	TRBV9	TRBJ2-2	few	CASSVGSRVTTRGVTGELFF
-	TRBV28	TRBJ1-3	-	CASSPTGFGNTIYF
TRBD1	TRBV5-1	TRBJ1-1	few	CASSLGTGSGNTEAFF
TRBD2	TRBV2	TRBJ2-3	-	CASTYGLAGTSTDTQYF
TRBD1	TRBV9	TRBJ2-7	-	CASSPRDRGSYEQYF
-	TRBV2	TRBJ1-2	once	CACGTGGNYGYTF
TRBD1	TRBV7-9	TRBJ1-5	-	CASSSRTGTASNQPQHF
TRBD1	TRBV6-5	TRBJ1-2	-	CASSGQEGLGYTF
TRBD2	TRBV6-2/TRBV6-3	TRBJ2-3	-	CASSYRGTSGRARRTDTQYF
TRBD1	TRBV9	TRBJ2-1	-	CASSARGSGPSVGQGPYNEQFF
-	TRBV2	TRBJ1-5	few	CASSENQGSQPQHF
-	TRBV7-7	TRBJ2-5	-	CASSLGQQETQYF
-	TRBV4-2	TRBJ1-5	once	CASSLGDGSRNQPQHF
-	TRBV7-3	TRBJ2-2	-	CASSQQGNTGELFF
TRBD2	TRBV28	TRBJ2-1	-	CASSFSGSRSYNEQFF
-	TRBV10-3	TRBJ1-2	-	CAISDRGAKGYTF
-	TRBV5-6	TRBJ2-7	-	CASSLVAGMTYEQYF
TRBD2	TRBV27	TRBJ2-7	-	CASSSRMGGTSGRVYEQYF
TRBD1	TRBV28	TRBJ2-5	-	CASSAQGAWETQYF
-	TRBV9	TRBJ1-1	-	CASSPPYKQTPNTEAFF
TRBD2	TRBV5-1	TRBJ2-7	-	CASSPSGGAAYEQYF
TRBD1	TRBV7-2	TRBJ1-2	-	CASSLEGRGRYGYTF
-	TRBV19	TRBJ1-3	-	CASSAFPSSGNTIYF
-	TRBV28	TRBJ1-2	-	CASSDSGFYGYTF
TRBD1	TRBV15	TRBJ2-5	-	CATSRGTGGKETQYF
-	TRBV5-6	TRBJ1-1	-	CASSLGGGGWTEAFF
TRBD2	TRBV6-2/TRBV6-3	TRBJ2-1	-	CASSSSGITRGDEQFF
TRBD1	TRBV6-4	TRBJ1-2	-	CASSRDRGASYGYTF
-	TRBV28	TRBJ1-5	-	CASSSPGRGSNQPQHF
TRBD1	TRBV5-4	TRBJ2-2	once	CASSLEQGTGELFF
-	TRBV28	TRBJ1-1	-	CASSPEETKNTEAFF
-	TRBV28	TRBJ1-2	-	CASLGDINYGYTF
TRBD1	TRBV7-8	TRBJ1-2	-	CASRSGTDYGYTF
TRBD2	TRBV7-3	TRBJ2-1	once	CASSSPGTSNEQFF